This T cell receptor beta chain was profiled in a study of cytomegalovirus exposure and HLA in healthy donors. Overall study context: In an early release, HLA-typed donors contributed approximately 80 million unique TCR sequences.

This PCR relied on a set of 60 Vbeta primers and 13 Jbeta primers. Measured with immunoSEQ multiplex PCR; TCRdb has only the in-frame clones, and not every one. The repertoire includes fewer than 200,000 clones, roughly four fifths of them detected once, and roughly 5% sits in the top ten. The CDR3 sequence is 15 residues long. Trimming took 2 bases from V and 4 from J; bases not matched to a gene: 5. Germline V gives CDR1 SNHLY, CDR2 FYNNEI. The material sequenced was PBMCs. The chain is built from TRBV2 and TRBJ2-1, with TRBD1 matching 7 bases. This clonotype was obtained from a woman under 30 in good health and CMV-seropositive. CDR3 in amino acids: CASSETGQSYNEQFF. The DNA for the CDR3 is TGTGCCAGCAGTGAAACGGGACAGAGTTACAATGAGCAGTTCTTC.